The entry below describes one T cell receptor beta chain. What it binds is not known. Profiled with immunoSEQ multiplex PCR; TCRdb holds only in-frame clones, not every one. The sample lists 2,500 to 3,500 clones, roughly 80% occurring once. The CDR3 is 17 residues long. Germline V gene sequence: CDR1 SGDLS, CDR2 YYNGEE. V was clipped by 2 bases and J by 7 bases; unmatched bases: 14. The record originates from a study of lymphopenia after photon versus proton radiotherapy. Whole-study findings and limits: Under photons, naive T cells and diversity fell while effector/memory populations rose. In patients who died, overall survival fell as post-nadir TCR diversity dropped more.

This chain connects TRBV9 to TRBJ1-1; 10 nucleotides match TRBD1. Sequenced material: peripheral blood, taken from a patient treated with proton-based radiotherapy. This receptor was taken from a man older than 75 with esophageal cancer. The CDR3, as DNA: TGTGCCAGCAGCGTGGGTCCGACAGGGGGCTTAACCGGTGAAGCTTTCTTT. The encoded protein is CASSVGPTGGLTGEAFF. Complete variable domain (other parts from reference TRBV9 and TRBJ1-1): DSGVTQTPKHLITATGQRVTLRCSPRSGDLSVYWYQQSLDQGLQFLIQYYNGEERAKGNILERFSAQQFPDLHSELNLSSLELGDSALYFCASSVGPTGGLTGEAFFGQGTRLTVV.